This T cell receptor beta chain was sequenced for a study of T cells in localized non-small cell lung cancer. General study results and limits: Increased T cell density in blood showed an association with longer overall survival. Adjacent lung was found to contain a median around 58 of the top 100 tumor clones.

Per the germline V gene, CDR1 is LNHDA and CDR2 is SQIVND (reference sequence). Trimming took 11 bases from V and 9 from J, leaving 23 bases between them. CDR3 size: 14 residues. Measured with immunoSEQ multiplex PCR; TCRdb has only the in-frame clones, and not every one. The table shows over 40,000 clones, with approximately 88% occurring only once. As concerns this clone: Its cognate antigen is unknown.

The V call is TRBV19, the J call TRBJ2-1; the D call may be TRBD1 or TRBD2 (7 bases each). The sequence came from a man aged 40 to 70 with stage III lung adenocarcinoma. The input for sequencing was peripheral blood mononuclear cells, taken before any cancer treatment. The CDR3 coding sequence is TGTGCCTCCCAAGGGCGGGGGACAGCTAGTGAGCAGTTCTTC. Amino acids: CASQGRGTASEQFF.